This TCR beta chain was identified during a study of sequential checkpoint blockade in melanoma. Study overall: Randomization was 1:1 between first-line nivolumab→ipilimumab and ipilimumab→nivolumab.

The table came from immunoSEQ multiplex PCR; TCRdb's copy has only in-frame clones and leaves some out. This sample has some 10,000 clones, with approximately 72% found just once. The CDR3 has 15 amino acids. J was trimmed by 4 bases and V by 4 bases; bases with no gene match: 5. CDR1 is LNHNV, CDR2 YYDKDF, per germline (reference sequence). Treatment in this sample: randomized to nivolumab then ipilimumab (arm A) or the reverse (arm B). Sorted cells were live CD3+CD8+, lacking CD19 and CD56, from PBMCs. This sequence joins TRBV15 and TRBJ2-3; 10 nucleotides line up with TRBD1. The origin of this receptor is a human donor with melanoma. The specimen comprised CD8+ T cells sorted from blood (inferred from file names), sampled from a patient given nivolumab and ipilimumab in sequence. CDR3 nucleotides: TGTGCCACCAGCACCGGGACAGGGGAGGCAGATACGCAGTATTTT. Protein product: CATSTGTGEADTQYF.